Listed below are T cell receptor beta chains from one sample, sequenced in a study of cytomegalovirus exposure and HLA in healthy donors. Profiled with immunoSEQ multiplex PCR; TCRdb holds only in-frame clones, not every one. The data show under 150,000 clones, 75% to 80% seen once. Sample: PBMCs. All receptors come from a woman aged 40 to 50 in good health and CMV-seropositive. The conserved cysteine and the conserved F or W are not part of the CDR3 here. Each record gives: J gene, V gene, D gene, CDR3 protein. The D gene is left open where the match is weak.

J: TRBJ1-5
V: TRBV19
D: TRBD1
CDR3: ASSIRGRGNQPQH

J: TRBJ2-7
V: TRBV6-5
D: .
CDR3: ASSYLRGYEQY

J: TRBJ2-3
V: TRBV7-2
D: .
CDR3: ASSLVGAGGGTDTQY

J: TRBJ2-6
V: TRBV14
D: .
CDR3: ASSQVAGSSGANVLT

J: TRBJ2-7
V: TRBV13
D: .
CDR3: ASSSPPAYEQY

J: TRBJ2-2
V: TRBV18
D: .
CDR3: ASSPNTNTGELF

J: TRBJ2-7
V: TRBV2
D: .
CDR3: ASTLRETTRSGSYEQY

J: TRBJ1-2
V: TRBV19
D: .
CDR3: ASSQGDYGYT

J: TRBJ2-4
V: TRBV5-6
D: .
CDR3: ASRYGAGDQNIQY

J: TRBJ2-5
V: TRBV6-1
D: TRBD1
CDR3: ASGQGETQY

J: TRBJ1-1
V: TRBV4-1
D: TRBD1
CDR3: ASRHRGLGTEAF

J: TRBJ2-1
V: TRBV6-1
D: TRBD2
CDR3: ATTPGDYYYNEQF

J: TRBJ2-3
V: TRBV27
D: TRBD2
CDR3: ASSLRSLAGGPGTQY

J: TRBJ2-1
V: TRBV29-1
D: TRBD1
CDR3: SVEGTGAYNEQF

J: TRBJ1-2
V: TRBV27
D: .
CDR3: ASSVQGLGYGYT

J: TRBJ1-3
V: TRBV15
D: .
CDR3: ATSLGGAGGNTIY

J: TRBJ2-1
V: TRBV10-3
D: .
CDR3: AISAGLNEQF

J: TRBJ2-3
V: TRBV5-8
D: .
CDR3: ASSSWSAVTDTQY

J: TRBJ2-3
V: TRBV7-9
D: .
CDR3: ASSRDISTDTQY

J: TRBJ2-7
V: TRBV7-9
D: TRBD2
CDR3: ASSLPLTSGSDEQY

J: TRBJ2-3
V: TRBV6-4
D: TRBD1
CDR3: ASSDHWTGDTQY

J: TRBJ2-7
V: TRBV5-4
D: TRBD2
CDR3: ASSLDRTSGRKQY

J: TRBJ1-5
V: TRBV2
D: .
CDR3: ASSQGWGNQPQH

J: TRBJ2-1
V: TRBV5-1
D: TRBD2
CDR3: ASSLFGLVSNEQF

J: TRBJ2-5
V: TRBV29-1
D: TRBD2
CDR3: SVSPRTSGRARETQY

J: TRBJ2-7
V: TRBV7-9
D: .
CDR3: ASSFDRFSLEQY

J: TRBJ1-1
V: TRBV5-6
D: .
CDR3: ASSYTGGANTEAF

J: TRBJ1-1
V: TRBV28
D: .
CDR3: ASGPGGTEAF

J: TRBJ2-7
V: TRBV5-1
D: TRBD2
CDR3: ASSQPGLASEQY

J: TRBJ1-1
V: TRBV6-1
D: .
CDR3: ASSEAPVDTEAF

J: TRBJ2-5
V: TRBV27
D: .
CDR3: ASSLSLREETQY

J: TRBJ2-3
V: TRBV5-1
D: TRBD2
CDR3: ASSIRTSGRMTDTQY